The 11 T cell receptor beta chains below were found in one sample sequenced in a study of cytomegalovirus exposure and HLA in healthy donors (dated by TCRdb to the late 2010s). Library construction relied on the immunoSEQ multiplex PCR assay. The multiplex PCR relied on a mix of 60 forward primers for TCR Vbeta segments and 13 reverse primers for TCR Jbeta segments. Not all clones reach the TCRdb copy of this immuneACCESS table, which keeps in-frame sequences only. Checked studies attribute under half of the gap to unresolved V genes and leave the rest unexplained. The sample profile shows more than 85,000 clones; over 55% of them were found once. Of the sample, 5% to 6.5% falls within the top ten clones. The specimen was PBMCs. All receptors come from a woman aged 30 to 39 in good health and CMV-seronegative.

With respect to this clone: One end of the junction varies from germline; a read error may be responsible. The same CDR3 also results from other DNA sequences found in this sample. The J gene is TRBJ2-7, the V gene TRBV5-6; 8 positions agree with TRBD1. Per germline, CDR1 SGHDT and CDR2 YYEEEE. The CDR3 sequence is 14 residues long. The chain's CDR3 is CASSPGTGNDEQYF. In DNA, the CDR3 is TGTGCCAGCAGCCCCGGGACAGGAAATGACGAGCAGTACTTT. The variable domain in full, completed from reference TRBV5-6 and TRBJ2-7, reads DAGVTQSPTHLIKTRGQQVTLRCSPKSGHDTVSWYQQALGQGPQFIFQYYEEEERQRGNFPDRFSGHQFPNYSSELNVNALLLGDSALYLCASSPGTGNDEQYFGPGTRLTVT.

The chain employs TRBV10-3 and TRBJ1-1; D not resolved. CDR1 and CDR2 from the germline V gene are ENHRY and SYGVKD. The CDR3 length is 20 residues. The V end was cut by 4 bases, the J end by 4 bases, with 31 bases between. CDR3 DNA sequence: TGTGCCATCAGTGGTGACCGGAAGAGTTCTTCGGGAGGGAAGGTCACTGAAGCTTTCTTT. Translation gives CAISGDRKSSSGGKVTEAFF.

This clone was recorded only once. The chain uses TRBV4-1 and TRBJ2-2; D gene uncertain. The V gene's germline CDR1 is MGHRA and CDR2 YSYEKL. The CDR3 is 14 residues long. V gave up 4 bases and J gave up 4 bases, with 10 bases separating them. This CDR3 is CASSPRSRTGELFF. CDR3 in DNA: TGCGCCAGCAGCCCTCGTTCTCGCACCGGGGAGCTGTTTTTT.

The chain has TRBV30 and TRBJ1-1, with TRBD1 matching 8 bases. V lost 3 bases, J lost 5 bases, and 5 bases stayed unmatched. This CDR3 has 13 amino acids. Germline V CDR1 and CDR2: GTSNPN, SVGIG (reference sequence). DNA of the CDR3: TGTGCCTGGAGAACAGGGGGGGGGACTGAAGCTTTCTTT. Protein: CAWRTGGGTEAFF.

This rearrangement joins TRBV10-1 to TRBJ2-1; a possible D gene is TRBD1 (5 bases). This CDR3 has 14 residues. V shed 0 bases and J shed 10 bases, with 13 bases lying between them. The germline V gene encodes CDR1 WNHNN and CDR2 SYGVQD (reference sequence). CDR3 sequence (DNA): TGCGCCAGCAGTGAGTCTGTTTCCTGGGGCGAGCAGTTCTTC. Its protein product is CASSESVSWGEQFF.

The V call is TRBV7-3, the J call TRBJ2-1; possibly TRBD2 for D (5 bases). The V and J ends lost 5 bases and 5 bases respectively, with 16 bases between them. CDR3 size: 15 residues. The germline gives CDR1 SGHTA, CDR2 FQGTGA. The chain's CDR3 is CASSKIGGSNNEQFF. Here the CDR3 DNA reads TGTGCCAGCAGCAAAATTGGAGGTTCCAACAATGAGCAGTTCTTC.

The chain combines TRBV6-1 with TRBJ2-7; no clear D. The ends were cut back, 4 bases at V and 5 bases at J, with 12 bases in the middle. The CDR3 loop spans 13 amino acids. Germline-derived CDR1 and CDR2 are MNHNS and SASEGT. CDR3 protein: CASSGLNLHEQYF. In DNA, the CDR3 is TGTGCCAGCAGTGGACTGAATTTGCACGAGCAGTACTTC.

The chain joins TRBV6-5 to TRBJ2-7, with TRBD1 identical over 7 bases. The CDR3 loop spans 11 amino acids. From germline, CDR1 is MNHEY and CDR2 SVGAGI. V was clipped by 8 bases and J by 7 bases; unmatched bases: 5. CDR3 DNA: TGTGCCAGCGAGCAGGGGGTAGAGCAGTACTTC. This encodes CASEQGVEQYF.

This clone was observed many times. The chain is built from TRBV5-8 and TRBJ2-7, with 14 bases that match TRBD2. The CDR3 runs to 15 residues. Trimming at V came to 4 bases and at J to 3 bases, leaving 3 bases not matched to a gene. Germline V gene sequence: CDR1 SGHTS, CDR2 YDEGEE. The CDR3 DNA reads TGTGCCAGCAGCCGGGGACTAGCGGGGGTCTACGAGCAGTACTTC. It yields the protein CASSRGLAGVYEQYF.

V gene TRBV5-4 combines with J gene TRBJ1-6, with 12 bases aligning to TRBD1. The V segment lost 4 bases and the J segment 10 bases; nucleotides outside the gene matches: 9. The length of the CDR3 is 16 residues. Looked up from germline, CDR1 is SGHNT and CDR2 is YYREEE (reference sequence). For the CDR3, the DNA is TGTGCCAGCAGCAGCGGTCGGGACAGGGGGCCGTCACCCCTCCACTTT. It codes for CASSSGRDRGPSPLHF.

This chain links TRBV4-1 with TRBJ2-1, with D perhaps matching TRBD2 (6 bases). Germline V lookup: CDR1 MGHRA, CDR2 YSYEKL. This CDR3 has 17 residues. Trimming removed 3 bases at V and 0 bases at J, with 15 bases between. The CDR3 nucleotides read TGCGCCAGCAGCCAGCCGGGGGAGATTAGCTCCTACAATGAGCAGTTCTTC. Protein: CASSQPGEISSYNEQFF.